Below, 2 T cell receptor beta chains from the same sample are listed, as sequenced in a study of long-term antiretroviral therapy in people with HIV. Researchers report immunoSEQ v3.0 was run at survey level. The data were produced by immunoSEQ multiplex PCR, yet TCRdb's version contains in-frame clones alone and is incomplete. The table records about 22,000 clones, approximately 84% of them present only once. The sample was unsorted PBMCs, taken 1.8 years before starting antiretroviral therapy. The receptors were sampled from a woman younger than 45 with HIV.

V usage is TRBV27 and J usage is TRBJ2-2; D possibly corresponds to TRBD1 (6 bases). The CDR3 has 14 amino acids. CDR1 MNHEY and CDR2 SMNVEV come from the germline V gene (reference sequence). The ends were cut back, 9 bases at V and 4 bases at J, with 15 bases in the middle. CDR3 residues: CASRDTFFTGELFF. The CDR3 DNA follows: TGTGCCAGTCGGGACACCTTTTTCACCGGGGAGCTGTTTTTT.

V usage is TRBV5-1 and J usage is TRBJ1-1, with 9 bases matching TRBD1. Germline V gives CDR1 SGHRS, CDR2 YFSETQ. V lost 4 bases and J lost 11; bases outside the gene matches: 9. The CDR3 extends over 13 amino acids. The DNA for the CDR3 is TGCGCCAGCAGCCCCGGGACAGGGTTTTCGGCTTTCTTT. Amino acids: CASSPGTGFSAFF.